This T cell receptor beta chain was identified in a study of T-cell memory formation after mild COVID-19. Findings and caveats of the study: Shrinking CD4+ clones resided mostly in CM and EM, and CD8+ ones in EMRA. Clones that contracted from day 15 to 85 were balanced CD4/CD8, while later expanders leaned CD4+. In pre-infection memory, a portion of responding clones appeared, which suggested that cross-reactive memory joined.

The TCR alpha and TCR beta cDNA libraries, bearing sample barcodes and UMIs, were generated by 5'RACE using constant-segment primers. TCRdb ran MiXCR on the 5' RACE reads and lists one entry per CDR3 protein. This table has tens of thousands of distinct CDR3 sequences, roughly 16% appearing once. With 3 bases removed from V and 4 bases from J, the gap between germline ends came to 9 bases. The CDR3 extends over 13 amino acids. CDR1 is LNHNV and CDR2 is YYDKDF in the germline V gene (reference sequence). This clonotype came up a few times. Its antigen remains unknown. This TCR was sampled from a man between 18 and 35 years old who had mild COVID-19 (a few samples of this study predate the infection). Cell type and time point are not known. The chain has TRBV15 and TRBJ2-5, with D uncertain. The sample was PBMCs or a T cell subset sorted from them (not recorded which). The CDR3 loop is CATSSPPRETQYF. As DNA, the CDR3 is TGTGCCACCAGCAGCCCCCCCCGAGAGACCCAGTACTTC.